Only a few counts were recorded for the clone carrying this TCR beta chain. These data belong to a study of T-cell reconstitution after alpha-beta-depleted transplantation in children. Using unique molecular identifiers, the investigators prepared the TCRbeta library. TCRdb re-called the PCR reads through MiXCR, storing one row per CDR3 protein. This sample has approximately 1,000,000 distinct CDR3 sequences, with 25% to 30% found just once. Specimen: PBMCs, mostly from graft donor cells, collected 360 days after TCRalphabeta/CD19-depleted stem cell transplant. The TCR originated in a boy in the first two years of life who had a stem cell transplant for SCID, so the T cells may come from the graft donor.

The chain's CDR3 is CASSLRTGGAYGYTF. Here the CDR3 DNA reads TGCGCCAGCAGCTTACGGACAGGGGGGGCGTATGGCTACACCTTC. This chain connects TRBV5-1 to TRBJ1-2, with 10 bases that match TRBD1. From germline, CDR1 is SGHRS and CDR2 YFSETQ. J gave up 5 bases and V 2 bases, and 6 bases lay outside the gene matches. This CDR3 spans 15 amino acids.